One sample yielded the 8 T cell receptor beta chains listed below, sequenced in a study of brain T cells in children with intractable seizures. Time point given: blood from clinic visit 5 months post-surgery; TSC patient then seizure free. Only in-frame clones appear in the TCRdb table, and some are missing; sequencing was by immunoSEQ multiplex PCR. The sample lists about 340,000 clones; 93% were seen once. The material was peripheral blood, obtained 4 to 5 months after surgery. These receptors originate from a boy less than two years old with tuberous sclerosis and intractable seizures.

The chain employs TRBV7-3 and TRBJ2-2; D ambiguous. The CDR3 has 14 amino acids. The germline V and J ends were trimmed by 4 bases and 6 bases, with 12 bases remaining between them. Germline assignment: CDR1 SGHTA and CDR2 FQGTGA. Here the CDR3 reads CASSSSGGPGELFF. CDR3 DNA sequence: TGTGCCAGCAGCTCGTCTGGCGGACCCGGGGAGCTGTTTTTT.

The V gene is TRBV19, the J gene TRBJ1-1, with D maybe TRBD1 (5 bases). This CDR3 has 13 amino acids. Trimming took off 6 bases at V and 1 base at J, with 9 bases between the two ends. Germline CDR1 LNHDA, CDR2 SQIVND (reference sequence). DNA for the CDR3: TGTGCCAGTAGCTATACAGGGAACACTGAAGCTTTCTTT. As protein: CASSYTGNTEAFF. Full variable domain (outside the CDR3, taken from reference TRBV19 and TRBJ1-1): DGGITQSPKYLFRKEGQNVTLSCEQNLNHDAMYWYRQDPGQGLRLIYYSQIVNDFQKGDIAEGYSVSREKKESFPLTVTSAQKNPTAFYLCASSYTGNTEAFFGQGTRLTVV.

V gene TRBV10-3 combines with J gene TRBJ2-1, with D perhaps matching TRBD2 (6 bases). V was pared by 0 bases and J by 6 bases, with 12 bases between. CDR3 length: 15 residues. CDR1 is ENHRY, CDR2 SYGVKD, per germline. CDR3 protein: CAISESETRSNEQFF. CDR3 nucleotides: TGTGCCATCAGTGAGTCAGAGACTAGAAGCAATGAGCAGTTCTTC.

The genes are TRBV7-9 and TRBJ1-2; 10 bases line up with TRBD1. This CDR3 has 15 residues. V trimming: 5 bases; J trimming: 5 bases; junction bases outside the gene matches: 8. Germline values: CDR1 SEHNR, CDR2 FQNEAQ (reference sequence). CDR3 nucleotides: TGTGCCAGCAGCGCCCCGGGACAGGGGAATTATGGCTACACCTTC. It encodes CASSAPGQGNYGYTF.

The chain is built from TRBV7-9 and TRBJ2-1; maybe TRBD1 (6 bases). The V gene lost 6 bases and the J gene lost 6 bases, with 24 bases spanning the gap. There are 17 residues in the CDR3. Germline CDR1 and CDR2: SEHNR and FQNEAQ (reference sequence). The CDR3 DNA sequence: TGTGCCAGCAGGGACGATCCCGGGATAGCCAGGGGCAATGAGCAGTTCTTC. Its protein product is CASRDDPGIARGNEQFF.

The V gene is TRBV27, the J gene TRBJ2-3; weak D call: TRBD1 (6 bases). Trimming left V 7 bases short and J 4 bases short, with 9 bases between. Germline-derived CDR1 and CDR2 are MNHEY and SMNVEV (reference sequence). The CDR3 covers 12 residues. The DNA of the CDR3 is TGTGCCAGCAAGGACAGCGCAGATACGCAGTATTTT. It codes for CASKDSADTQYF.

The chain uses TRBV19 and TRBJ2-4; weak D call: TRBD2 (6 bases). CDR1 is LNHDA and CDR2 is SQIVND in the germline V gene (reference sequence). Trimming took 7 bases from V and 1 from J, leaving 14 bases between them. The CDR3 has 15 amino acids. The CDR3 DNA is TGTGCCAGTAAAGGAGGGGAAGTGGCCAAAAACATTCAGTACTTC. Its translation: CASKGGEVAKNIQYF.

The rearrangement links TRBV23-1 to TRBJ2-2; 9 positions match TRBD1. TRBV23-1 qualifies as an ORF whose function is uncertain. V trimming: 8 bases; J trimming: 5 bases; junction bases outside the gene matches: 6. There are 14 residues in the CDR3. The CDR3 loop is CASQGTGTTGELFF. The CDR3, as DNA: TGCGCCAGCCAAGGGACAGGGACTACCGGGGAGCTGTTTTTT.